The 6 T cell receptor beta chains given below trace back to one sample, sequenced in a study of T cell responses to AZD1222 COVID-19 vaccine. Only in-frame clones appear in the TCRdb table, and some are missing; sequencing was by immunoSEQ multiplex PCR. The data show 100,000 to 130,000 clones, roughly nine tenths seen once. The source material was peripheral blood, sampled on day 0 of MenACWY control vaccination. The origin of the receptors is an adult in good health.

The CDR3 reads CASKGVLSSYNSPLHF. CDR3 sequence (DNA): TGTGCCAGCAAGGGGGTGTTGAGCTCCTATAATTCACCCCTCCACTTT. The chain has TRBV6-7 and TRBJ1-6; weak D call: TRBD1 (6 bases). TRBV6-7 is flagged as an ORF with uncertain function. This CDR3 region has 16 residues. The V end was cut by 7 bases, the J end by 0 bases, with 13 bases between.

This clone was seen just once. The J gene is TRBJ2-7, the V gene TRBV11-1, with TRBD1 matching over 9 bases. This CDR3 contains 19 residues. V lost 0 bases and J lost 3; bases outside the gene matches: 15. Germline lookup yields CDR1 SGHAT and CDR2 FQDESV (reference sequence). The CDR3 coding sequence is TGTGCCAGCAGCTTAGCGAACAATCCCGGGACAGGGTTCCTCTACGAGCAGTACTTC. It is translated as CASSLANNPGTGFLYEQYF.

In this sample, this clone turned up a few times. V and J are TRBV2 and TRBJ1-2, with D uncertain. Between the trimmed V and J ends, which lost 9 bases and 5 bases, there was a span of 13 bases. Germline CDR1 is SNHLY and CDR2 is FYNNEI. There are 12 residues in the CDR3. The CDR3 DNA is TGTGCCAGACGCTTGGTAGGGTATGGCTACACCTTC. This codes for CARRLVGYGYTF.

The chain joins TRBV3-1 (or the pseudogene TRBV3-2) to TRBJ1-2; maybe TRBD1 (6 bases). Trimming took 3 bases from V and 4 from J, leaving 15 bases between them. CDR1 and CDR2 (germline): LGHDT, YNNKEL (reference sequence). The CDR3 runs 15 residues. The CDR3: CASSHDSGTFYGYTF. The CDR3 coding sequence is TGTGCCAGCAGCCACGATTCCGGGACATTCTATGGCTACACCTTC.

The V call is TRBV5-6, the J call TRBJ2-1; TRBD1 might be the D (7 bases). The CDR3 has 14 residues. V lost 4 bases and J 4 bases, leaving 12 bases between the germline ends. The germline V gene encodes CDR1 SGHDT and CDR2 YYEEEE. CDR3 DNA: TGTGCCAGCAGCCTGACAGGGAGGTACAATGAGCAGTTCTTC. It codes for CASSLTGRYNEQFF.

The rearrangement links TRBV4-3 to TRBJ1-2; 7 nucleotides line up with TRBD1. The length of the CDR3 is 14 residues. The junction had 7 bases not matched to a gene; V was cut back by 1 base and J by 8 bases. Germline loops: CDR1 LGHNA, CDR2 YSLEER. The CDR3 DNA follows: TGCGCCAGCAGCCAAGGGGTCAGGGGGGTAGGCTACACCTTC. Translation gives CASSQGVRGVGYTF.